One sample yielded the 29 T cell receptor beta chains listed below, sequenced in a study of OX40 agonist ivuxolimab in advanced cancers. TCRdb keeps only in-frame clones here, not all; method: immunoSEQ multiplex PCR. The top ten hold 0.25% to 0.35% of the sample, which has about 99,000 clones, roughly nine tenths seen once. The sample consisted of CD4+ or CD8+ T cells sorted from blood, taken in a trial of the OX40 agonist ivuxolimab. These receptors all come from an adult with an advanced solid tumor such as melanoma, head and neck, liver or kidney cancer.

This clone was counted a few times. This chain links TRBV7-2 with TRBJ2-1; D might be TRBD2 (8 bases). The germline V gene has CDR1 SGHTA and CDR2 FQGNSA. With 3 bases removed from V and 4 bases from J, the gap between germline ends came to 22 bases. This CDR3 has 18 amino acids. The CDR3 sequence is CASSFSLGGGRPYNEQFF. For the CDR3, the DNA is TGTGCCAGCAGCTTTAGCCTAGGGGGCGGGAGGCCATACAATGAGCAGTTCTTC.

This chain links TRBV2 with TRBJ2-5; D possibly corresponds to TRBD1 (6 bases). The germline V gene encodes CDR1 SNHLY and CDR2 FYNNEI. Trimming cost V 6 bases and J 3 bases, with 17 bases left between them. This CDR3 spans 15 amino acids. CDR3 bases: TGTGCCAGCAGAATGGGTGGACAGAGCAAAGAGACCCAGTACTTC. The encoded protein is CASRMGGQSKETQYF.

The genes are TRBV18 and TRBJ1-1; no clear D gene. Germline CDR1 KGHSH, CDR2 LQKENI. The CDR3 sequence is 14 residues long. The ends were cut back, 3 bases at V and 1 base at J, with 9 bases in the middle. The CDR3, as DNA: TGTGCCAGCTCACCCCGGAGGGAGAACACTGAAGCTTTCTTT. It codes for CASSPRRENTEAFF.

This chain uses TRBV11-2 with TRBJ2-5, with a tentative D call TRBD1 (5 bases). V shed 1 base and J shed 7 bases, with 16 bases lying between them. The length of the CDR3 is 15 residues. Per the germline V gene, CDR1 is SGHAT and CDR2 is FQNNGV. CDR3 region: CASSLARGWVGTQYF. The CDR3 DNA sequence: TGTGCCAGCAGCTTAGCAAGGGGCTGGGTTGGGACCCAGTACTTC.

The CDR3 here is CASSPGRQETQYF. CDR3 nucleotides: TGTGCCAGCAGCCCGGGACGCCAAGAGACCCAGTACTTC. V and J are TRBV11-1 and TRBJ2-5; the D call may be TRBD1 or TRBD2 (5 bases each). V dropped 5 bases and J dropped 1 base, with 8 bases sitting between them. Germline V gives CDR1 SGHAT, CDR2 FQDESV (reference sequence). This CDR3 region has 13 residues.

This chain joins TRBV28 and TRBJ2-1; 8 bases fit TRBD2. The germline CDR1 and CDR2 sequences are MDHEN and SYDVKM. J gave up 3 bases and V 3 bases, and 16 bases lay outside the gene matches. The CDR3 is 19 amino acids. The chain's CDR3 is CASSLRRGVAGNIYNEQFF. The CDR3 nucleotides are TGTGCCAGCAGTTTGAGGCGAGGGGTAGCGGGAAATATCTACAATGAGCAGTTCTTC. Variable domain in full (rest from reference TRBV28 and TRBJ2-1): DVKVTQSSRYLVKRTGEKVFLECVQDMDHENMFWYRQDPGLGLRLIYFSYDVKMKEKGDIPEGYSVSREKKERFSLILESASTNQTSMYLCASSLRRGVAGNIYNEQFFGPGTRLTVL.

The CDR3 sequence is CASTGRLTQPQHF. The DNA of the CDR3 is TGTGCCAGTACCGGACGGCTAACGCAGCCCCAGCATTTT. The chain uses TRBV19 and TRBJ1-5; D unresolved. Trimming removed 7 bases from V and 7 bases from J, with 14 bases in between. This CDR3 spans 13 amino acids. Germline V gene lookup returns CDR1 LNHDA and CDR2 SQIVND (reference sequence).

The chain uses TRBV18 and TRBJ1-1; D call uncertain. V dropped 2 bases and J dropped 3 bases, with 7 bases sitting between them. The germline V gene encodes CDR1 KGHSH and CDR2 LQKENI. CDR3 length: 13 amino acids. The CDR3 loop reads CASSPSVDTEAFF. CDR3 nucleotides: TGTGCCAGCTCACCATCGGTGGACACTGAAGCTTTCTTT.

The chain joins TRBV7-2 to TRBJ2-7; 7 bases are a match to TRBD2. The CDR3 is 17 residues long. V lost 3 bases, J lost 3 bases, and 14 bases stayed unmatched. The V gene's germline CDR1 is SGHTA and CDR2 FQGNSA. CDR3 residues: CASSFISLAPTYYEQYF. The CDR3 DNA reads TGTGCCAGCAGCTTTATTTCACTAGCGCCCACTTACTACGAGCAGTACTTC.

The chain carries TRBV4-1 and TRBJ1-4, with no clear D. V dropped 4 bases and J dropped 5 bases, with 11 bases sitting between them. This CDR3 region has 14 residues. CDR1 is MGHRA, CDR2 YSYEKL, per germline. The CDR3 DNA is TGCGCCAGCAGCCCTGGGCCGAGAAATGAAAAACTGTTTTTT. It is translated as CASSPGPRNEKLFF.

This chain connects TRBV2 to TRBJ2-6; possible D gene TRBD2, 6 bases. V gave up 8 bases and J gave up 0 bases, with 11 bases separating them. The CDR3 totals 15 residues. Germline loops: CDR1 SNHLY, CDR2 FYNNEI. The chain's CDR3 is CASGGLLSGANVLTF. The CDR3, as DNA: TGTGCCAGCGGGGGACTGCTCTCTGGGGCCAACGTCCTGACTTTC.

V gene TRBV6-6 combines with J gene TRBJ2-7; 10 positions agree with TRBD2. The CDR3 is made up of 15 amino acids. CDR1 MNHNY and CDR2 SVGAGI come from the germline V gene (reference sequence). V lost 0 bases to trimming and J lost 5 bases; unmatched junction nucleotides: 4. The CDR3 DNA follows: TGTGCCAGCAGTTACTCGAGCGGGAGGGTAGACGAGCAGTACTTC. Protein sequence: CASSYSSGRVDEQYF.

J is TRBJ2-3 and V is TRBV7-2; TRBD2 agrees at 12 bases. The length of the CDR3 is 16 residues. Unmatched junction bases numbered 8, after V lost 5 bases and J lost 5 bases. Germline-derived CDR1 and CDR2 are SGHTA and FQGNSA. The CDR3 DNA follows: TGTGCCAGCAGCACAGGACTAGCGGGACGAGGAGATACGCAGTATTTT. Its protein product is CASSTGLAGRGDTQYF.

The gene calls are TRBV7-3 and TRBJ2-7; a possible D gene is TRBD2 (5 bases). V was pared by 5 bases and J by 2 bases, with 16 bases between. Germline CDR1 is SGHTA and CDR2 is FQGTGA. There are 15 residues in the CDR3. The CDR3 DNA reads as TGTGCCAGCAGCCTGAGTCACACGGGGACCTACGAGCAGTACTTC. This translates into CASSLSHTGTYEQYF.

The rearrangement links TRBV6-1 to TRBJ2-5; 11 bases match TRBD1. Germline V gives CDR1 MNHNS, CDR2 SASEGT. The CDR3 extends over 17 amino acids. V lost 1 base and J lost 5; bases outside the gene matches: 9. CDR3: CASSEEGTGGTRETQYF. In DNA form, the CDR3 reads TGTGCCAGCAGTGAAGAAGGGACAGGGGGAACGCGGGAGACCCAGTACTTC.

This clone was observed a handful of times. The chain uses TRBV5-6 and TRBJ1-1, with TRBD1 matching over 8 bases. Losses at the gene ends were 4 bases for V and 4 bases for J; bases not matched to a gene: 18. The germline CDR1 and CDR2 sequences are SGHDT and YYEEEE. This CDR3 is built from 18 residues. The CDR3 DNA follows: TGTGCCAGCAGCCCTGCAGGTGGACAGGGAGGGCCGGGCACTGAAGCTTTCTTT. Its protein product is CASSPAGGQGGPGTEAFF.

The chain employs TRBV6-6 and TRBJ2-1, with 8 bases that match TRBD2. J gave up 10 bases and V 5 bases, and 7 bases lay outside the gene matches. The CDR3 length is 13 residues. Germline lookup yields CDR1 MNHNY and CDR2 SVGAGI (reference sequence). The CDR3 coding sequence is TGTGCCAGCAGTCCGGGACTAGGGACAGAGCAGTTCTTC. Protein product: CASSPGLGTEQFF.

The J gene is TRBJ1-1, the V gene TRBV9, with unresolved D. CDR1 is SGDLS and CDR2 is YYNGEE in the germline V gene. The CDR3 runs to 14 residues. V lost 0 bases to trimming and J lost 5 bases, with 11 bases between them. The CDR3 sequence is CASSVAPGGTEAFF. The DNA for the CDR3 is TGTGCCAGCAGCGTAGCCCCGGGAGGGACTGAAGCTTTCTTT.

This clone is a singleton in its sample. The J gene is TRBJ2-2, the V gene TRBV5-5, with D possibly being TRBD2 (7 bases). The ends were cut back, 0 bases at V and 1 base at J, with 10 bases in the middle. CDR1 SGHKS and CDR2 YYEKEE come from the germline V gene (reference sequence). The CDR3 loop spans 16 amino acids. CDR3 in DNA: TGTGCCAGCAGCTTGGGCGGGGGCATGAACACCGGGGAGCTGTTTTTT. It is translated as CASSLGGGMNTGELFF.

The genes are TRBV11-2 and TRBJ1-2; no reliable D call. CDR3 size: 13 residues. Germline V gene sequence: CDR1 SGHAT, CDR2 FQNNGV. Trimming took off 3 bases at V and 8 bases at J, with 13 bases between the two ends. The CDR3 reads CASSFPRGPGYTF. The CDR3 DNA is TGTGCCAGCAGCTTCCCCCGTGGGCCGGGCTACACCTTC.

This rearrangement joins TRBV6-5 to TRBJ1-3; TRBD1 agrees at 7 bases. The CDR3 has 15 amino acids. Trimming cost V 6 bases and J 3 bases; bases outside gene matches: 8. The germline V gene has CDR1 MNHEY and CDR2 SVGAGI. Here the CDR3 DNA reads TGTGCCAGCAGCGACGACAGGGCCAGTGGAAACACCATATATTTT. Its translation: CASSDDRASGNTIYF.

This sequence joins TRBV5-4 and TRBJ1-5; D is uncertain. The CDR3 has 15 residues. Germline V gene sequence: CDR1 SGHNT, CDR2 YYREEE (reference sequence). The V gene lost 0 bases and the J gene lost 3 bases, with 10 bases spanning the gap. The CDR3 loop is CASSLAPENNQPQHF. CDR3 nucleotides: TGTGCCAGCAGCTTGGCCCCGGAGAACAATCAGCCCCAGCATTTT.

The gene calls are TRBV28 and TRBJ1-6; no clear D gene. The CDR3 runs 15 residues. V lost 6 bases, J lost 5 bases, and 14 bases lay in between. The germline V gene has CDR1 MDHEN and CDR2 SYDVKM. CDR3 protein: CASRPATPDNSPLHF. CDR3 coding DNA: TGTGCCAGCAGACCCGCTACACCCGATAATTCACCCCTCCACTTT.

The genes are TRBV7-9 and TRBJ2-3; TRBD1 matches at 7 bases. The CDR3 runs to 19 residues. Losses at the gene ends were 5 bases for V and 2 bases for J; bases not matched to a gene: 19. Germline values: CDR1 SEHNR, CDR2 FQNEAQ (reference sequence). In DNA, the CDR3 is TGTGCCAGCAGCCAGGGGGTGATTTTGTTGACAGGGCACACAGATACGCAGTATTTT. This codes for CASSQGVILLTGHTDTQYF.

The genes are TRBV12-5 and TRBJ1-5, with D perhaps matching TRBD1 (6 bases). The CDR3 is 18 residues long. V was pared by 3 bases and J by 2 bases, with 20 bases between. CDR1 is LGHNT, CDR2 FRNRAP, per germline. The CDR3 DNA sequence: TGTGCTAGTGGTTTTGGGGGTTCTAGACAGGCACGCAATCAGCCCCAGCATTTT. Translation: CASGFGGSRQARNQPQHF.

This chain links TRBV4-1 with TRBJ2-1, with TRBD2 matching 7 bases. Trimming cost V 6 bases and J 0 bases; bases outside gene matches: 8. The CDR3 totals 16 residues. The germline gives CDR1 MGHRA, CDR2 YSYEKL. The CDR3: CASRSESGASYNEQFF. The CDR3 DNA reads TGCGCCAGCAGAAGTGAGAGCGGGGCCTCCTACAATGAGCAGTTCTTC.

The V and J genes are TRBV20-1 and TRBJ1-1; no firm D call. The germline V gene has CDR1 DFQATT and CDR2 SNEGSKA (reference sequence). The CDR3 covers 11 residues. The CDR3 nucleotides read TGCAGCCCAGAGGGTAGGACTGAAGCTTTCTTT. Protein sequence: CSPEGRTEAFF.

The chain joins TRBV7-9 to TRBJ2-7; D not resolved. This CDR3 has 14 amino acids. The ends were cut back, 3 bases at V and 0 bases at J, with 9 bases in the middle. CDR1 and CDR2 from the germline V gene are SEHNR and FQNEAQ (reference sequence). This CDR3 is CASSFGTDSYEQYF. CDR3 sequence (DNA): TGTGCCAGCAGCTTCGGAACGGACTCCTACGAGCAGTACTTC.

This chain links TRBV4-3 with TRBJ1-1; tentative D call: TRBD1 (5 bases). This CDR3 is 15 amino acids long. Germline CDR1 LGHNA, CDR2 YSLEER. Deletions cut 4 bases from V and 3 bases from J, with 15 bases between. The CDR3 region is CASSLFFGGDTEAFF. The CDR3 DNA reads as TGCGCCAGCAGCCTCTTCTTTGGGGGGGACACTGAAGCTTTCTTT.